This T cell receptor (beta chain) was sequenced during a study of T cell responses to AZD1222 COVID-19 vaccine. Overall study results and limits: It was only after the peak T cell response that any repertoires were sampled. Reportedly, nearly half of unique spike TCRs recognized epitopes outside B.1.351/B.1.1.7 mutations.

Here immunoSEQ multiplex PCR was the method, and the copy in TCRdb shows in-frame clones only, minus some. Among around 200,000 clones listed, 88% were seen once. Concerning this clone: Antigen unknown.

V lost 0 bases, J lost 7 bases, and 6 bases stayed unmatched. There are 14 residues in the CDR3. CDR1 and CDR2 (germline): SGHKS, YYEKEE (reference sequence). Source: peripheral blood, taken on day 0 of AZD1222 vaccination. The receptor was isolated from an adult in good health. The rearrangement links TRBV5-5 to TRBJ1-2; 7 bases match TRBD1. CDR3 residues: CASSLGRGPGGYTF. DNA of the CDR3: TGTGCCAGCAGCTTGGGAAGGGGGCCGGGTGGCTACACCTTC.